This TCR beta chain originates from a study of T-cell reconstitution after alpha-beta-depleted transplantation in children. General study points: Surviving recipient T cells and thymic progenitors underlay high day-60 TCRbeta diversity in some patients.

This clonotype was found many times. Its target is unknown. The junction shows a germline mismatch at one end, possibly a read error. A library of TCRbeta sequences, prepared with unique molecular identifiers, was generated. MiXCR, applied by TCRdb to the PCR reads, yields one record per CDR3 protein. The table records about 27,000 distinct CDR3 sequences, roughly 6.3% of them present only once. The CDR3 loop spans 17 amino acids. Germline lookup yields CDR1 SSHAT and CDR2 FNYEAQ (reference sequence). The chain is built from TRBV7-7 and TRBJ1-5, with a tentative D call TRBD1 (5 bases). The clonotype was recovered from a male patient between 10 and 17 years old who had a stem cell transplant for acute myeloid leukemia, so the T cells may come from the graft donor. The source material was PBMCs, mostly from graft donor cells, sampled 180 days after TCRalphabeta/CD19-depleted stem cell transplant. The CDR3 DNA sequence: TGTGCTAGCAGCTTAAGCGGTAGGGGAAGGGGTATGCAGCCCCAGCATTTT. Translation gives CASSLSGRGRGMQPQHF. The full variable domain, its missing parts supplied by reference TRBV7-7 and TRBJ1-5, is GAGVSQSPRYKVTKRGQDVTLRCDPISSHATLYWYQQALGQGPEFLTYFNYEAQPDKSGLPSDRFSAERPEGSISTLTIQRTEQRDSAMYRCASSLSGRGRGMQPQHFGDGTRLSIL.